This T cell receptor beta chain was sequenced during a study of blood T cell repertoires in COVID-19. Study summary: In each case, the material was cDNA or gDNA derived from T cells, B-cell-depleted T cells, or PBMCs.

Source study methods: Quantification of nucleated cells was approximated via reference gene primer amplification. The protocol was immunoSEQ multiplex PCR, while the TCRdb copy is restricted to in-frame clones and leaves out a portion. Clone size and V and J calls were adopted from that table, with D and trimming inferred from the DNA. The repertoire holds about 27,000 clones, around 81% seen once, with 60% to 70% in the top ten. This CDR3 contains 16 residues. The germline gives CDR1 SGHTA, CDR2 FQGNSA. Trimming removed 4 bases at V and 4 bases at J, with 17 bases between. The receptor was isolated from a man between 65 and 85 years old with acute or convalescent COVID-19. The material sequenced was peripheral blood. The chain couples TRBV7-2 to TRBJ1-5, with a tentative D call TRBD1 (5 bases). The chain's CDR3 is CASSSRRQGLNQPQHF. The CDR3 DNA is TGTGCCAGCAGCTCCAGACGGCAGGGATTAAATCAGCCCCAGCATTTT.